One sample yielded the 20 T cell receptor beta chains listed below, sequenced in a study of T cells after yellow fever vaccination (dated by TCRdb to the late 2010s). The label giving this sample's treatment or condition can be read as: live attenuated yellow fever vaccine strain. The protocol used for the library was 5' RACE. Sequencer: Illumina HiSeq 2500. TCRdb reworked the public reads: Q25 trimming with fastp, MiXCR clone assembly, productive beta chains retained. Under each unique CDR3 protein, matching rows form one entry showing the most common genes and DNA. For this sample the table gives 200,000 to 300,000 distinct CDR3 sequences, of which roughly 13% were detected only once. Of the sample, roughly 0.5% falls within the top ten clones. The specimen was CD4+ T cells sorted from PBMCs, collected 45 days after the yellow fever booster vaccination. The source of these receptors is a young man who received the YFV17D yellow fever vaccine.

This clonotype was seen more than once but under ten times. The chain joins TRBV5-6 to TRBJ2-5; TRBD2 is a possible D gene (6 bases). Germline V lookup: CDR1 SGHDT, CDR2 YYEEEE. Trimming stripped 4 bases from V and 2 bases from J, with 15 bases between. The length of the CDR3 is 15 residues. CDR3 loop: CASSPNPREQETQYF. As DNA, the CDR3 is TGTGCCAGCAGCCCAAACCCCCGGGAGCAAGAGACCCAGTACTTC.

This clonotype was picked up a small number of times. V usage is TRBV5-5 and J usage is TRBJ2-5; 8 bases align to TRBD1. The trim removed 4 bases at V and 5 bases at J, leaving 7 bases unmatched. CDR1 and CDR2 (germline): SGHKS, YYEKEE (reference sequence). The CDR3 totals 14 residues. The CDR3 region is CASSPDRGEETQYF. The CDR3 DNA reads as TGTGCCAGCAGCCCTGACAGGGGAGAGGAGACCCAGTACTTC.

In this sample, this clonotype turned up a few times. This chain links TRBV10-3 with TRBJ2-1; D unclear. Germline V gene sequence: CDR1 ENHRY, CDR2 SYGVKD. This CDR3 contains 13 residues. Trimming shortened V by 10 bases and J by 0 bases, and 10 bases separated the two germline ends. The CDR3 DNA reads TGTGCCACGAGCCGAGGCTCCTACAATGAGCAGTTCTTC. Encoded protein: CATSRGSYNEQFF.

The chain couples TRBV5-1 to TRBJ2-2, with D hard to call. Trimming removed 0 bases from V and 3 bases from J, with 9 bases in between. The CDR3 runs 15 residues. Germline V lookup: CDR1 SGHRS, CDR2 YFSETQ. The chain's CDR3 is CASSLGSGHTGELFF. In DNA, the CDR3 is TGCGCCAGCAGCTTGGGGTCCGGCCACACCGGGGAGCTGTTTTTT.

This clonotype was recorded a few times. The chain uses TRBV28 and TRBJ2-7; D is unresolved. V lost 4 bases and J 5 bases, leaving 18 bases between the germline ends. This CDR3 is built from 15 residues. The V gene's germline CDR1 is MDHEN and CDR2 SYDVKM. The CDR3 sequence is CASSSSGDGGNEQYF. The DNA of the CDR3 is TGTGCCAGCAGTTCATCGGGTGATGGTGGGAACGAGCAGTACTTC. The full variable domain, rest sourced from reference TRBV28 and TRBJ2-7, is DVKVTQSSRYLVKRTGEKVFLECVQDMDHENMFWYRQDPGLGLRLIYFSYDVKMKEKGDIPEGYSVSREKKERFSLILESASTNQTSMYLCASSSSGDGGNEQYFGPGTRLTVT.

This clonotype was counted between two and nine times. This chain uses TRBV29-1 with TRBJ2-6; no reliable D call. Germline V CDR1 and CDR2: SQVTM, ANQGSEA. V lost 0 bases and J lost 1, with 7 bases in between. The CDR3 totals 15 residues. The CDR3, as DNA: TGCAGCGTTGAAGATCTAAAATCTGGGGCCAACGTCCTGACTTTC. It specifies CSVEDLKSGANVLTF.

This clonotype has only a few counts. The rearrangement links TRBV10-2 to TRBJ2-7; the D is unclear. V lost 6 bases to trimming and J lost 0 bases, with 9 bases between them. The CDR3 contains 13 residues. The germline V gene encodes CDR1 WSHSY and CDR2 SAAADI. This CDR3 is CASRAASSYEQYF. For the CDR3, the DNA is TGCGCCAGCAGGGCCGCGAGCTCCTACGAGCAGTACTTC.

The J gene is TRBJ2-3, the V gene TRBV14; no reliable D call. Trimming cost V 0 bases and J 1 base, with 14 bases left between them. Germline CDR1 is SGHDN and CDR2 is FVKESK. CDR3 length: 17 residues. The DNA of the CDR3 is TGTGCCAGCAGCCAAGAATCCGGGCGACCTCGCACAGATACGCAGTATTTT. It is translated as CASSQESGRPRTDTQYF.

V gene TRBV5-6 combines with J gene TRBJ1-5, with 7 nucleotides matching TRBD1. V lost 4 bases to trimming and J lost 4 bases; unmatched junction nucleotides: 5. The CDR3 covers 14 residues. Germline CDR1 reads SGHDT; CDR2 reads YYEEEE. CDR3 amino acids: CASSEGTVNQPQHF. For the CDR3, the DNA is TGTGCCAGCAGCGAAGGGACAGTAAATCAGCCCCAGCATTTT.

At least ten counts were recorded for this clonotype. Written as DNA, the CDR3 is TGTGCCATCAGTGTGGCGAGAGAAGGGGAGCTGTTTTTT. Protein product: CAISVAREGELFF. V and J are TRBV10-3 and TRBJ2-2; unclear D gene. V lost 4 bases to trimming and J lost 8 bases, with 11 bases between them. This CDR3 has 13 residues. In germline, CDR1 is ENHRY, CDR2 SYGVKD.

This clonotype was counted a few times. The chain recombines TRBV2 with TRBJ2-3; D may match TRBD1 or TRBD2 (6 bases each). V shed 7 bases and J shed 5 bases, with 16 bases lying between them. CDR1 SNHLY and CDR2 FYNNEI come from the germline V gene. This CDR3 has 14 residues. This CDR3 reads CASTIQGGGDTQYF. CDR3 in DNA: TGTGCCAGCACGATACAGGGAGGCGGAGATACGCAGTATTTT.

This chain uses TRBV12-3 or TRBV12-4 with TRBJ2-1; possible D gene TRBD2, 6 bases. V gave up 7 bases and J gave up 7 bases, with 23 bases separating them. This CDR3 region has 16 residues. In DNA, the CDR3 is TGTGCCAGCACACGGGACTCCAGCGCCCCAGTGAATGAGCAGTTCTTC. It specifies CASTRDSSAPVNEQFF.

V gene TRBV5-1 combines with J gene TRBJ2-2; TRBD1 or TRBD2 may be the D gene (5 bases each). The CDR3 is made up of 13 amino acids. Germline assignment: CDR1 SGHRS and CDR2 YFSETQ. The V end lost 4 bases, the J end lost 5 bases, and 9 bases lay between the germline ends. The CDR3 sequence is CASSRDGTGELFF. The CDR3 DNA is TGCGCCAGCAGCCGGGACGGAACCGGGGAGCTGTTTTTT.

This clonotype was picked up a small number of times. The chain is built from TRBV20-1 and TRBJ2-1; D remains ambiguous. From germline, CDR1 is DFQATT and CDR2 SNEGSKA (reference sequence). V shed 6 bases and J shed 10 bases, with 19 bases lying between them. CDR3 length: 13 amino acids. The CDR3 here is CSAVGNAVQEQFF. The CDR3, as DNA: TGCAGTGCAGTGGGGAATGCTGTACAGGAGCAGTTCTTC.

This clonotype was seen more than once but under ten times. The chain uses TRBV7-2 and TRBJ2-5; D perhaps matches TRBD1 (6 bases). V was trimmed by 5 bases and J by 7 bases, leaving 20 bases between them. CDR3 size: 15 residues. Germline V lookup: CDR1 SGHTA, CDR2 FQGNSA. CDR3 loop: CASSIGQKAISTQYF. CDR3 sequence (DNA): TGTGCCAGCAGCATCGGACAGAAGGCGATCTCGACCCAGTACTTC.

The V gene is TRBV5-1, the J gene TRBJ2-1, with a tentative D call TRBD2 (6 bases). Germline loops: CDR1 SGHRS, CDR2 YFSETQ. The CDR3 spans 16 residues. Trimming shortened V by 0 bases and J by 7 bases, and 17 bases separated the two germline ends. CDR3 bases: TGCGCCAGCAGCTTGGTCCCAGCGGGCATACAAAATGAGCAGTTCTTC. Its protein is CASSLVPAGIQNEQFF.

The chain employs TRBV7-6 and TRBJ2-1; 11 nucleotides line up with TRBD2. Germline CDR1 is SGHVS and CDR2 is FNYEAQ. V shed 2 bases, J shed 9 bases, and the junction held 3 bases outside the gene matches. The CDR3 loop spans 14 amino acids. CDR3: CASSLLAGGGEQFF. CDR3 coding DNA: TGTGCCAGCAGCTTATTAGCGGGGGGGGGTGAGCAGTTCTTC.

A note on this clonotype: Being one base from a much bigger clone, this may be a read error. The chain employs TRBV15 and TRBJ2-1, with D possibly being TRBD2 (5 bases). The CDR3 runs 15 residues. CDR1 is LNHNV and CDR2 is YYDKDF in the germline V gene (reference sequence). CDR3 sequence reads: CATSRDGSSYDEQFF. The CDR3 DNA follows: TGTGCCACCAGCAGAGATGGGAGCTCCTACGATGAGCAGTTCTTC.

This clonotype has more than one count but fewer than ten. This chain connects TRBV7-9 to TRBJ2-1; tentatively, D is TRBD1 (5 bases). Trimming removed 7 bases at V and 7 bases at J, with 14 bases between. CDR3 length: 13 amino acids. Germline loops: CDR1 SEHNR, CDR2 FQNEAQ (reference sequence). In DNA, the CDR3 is TGTGCCAGCAATCTAGGGGTAGGGAATGAGCAGTTCTTC. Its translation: CASNLGVGNEQFF.

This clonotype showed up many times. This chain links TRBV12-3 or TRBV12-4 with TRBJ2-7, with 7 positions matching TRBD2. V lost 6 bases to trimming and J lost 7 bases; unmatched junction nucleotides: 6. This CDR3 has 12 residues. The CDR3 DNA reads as TGTGCCAGCAGCAGCGGGGTAGGGGAGCAGTACTTC. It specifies CASSSGVGEQYF.